Described below is a single T cell receptor (beta chain) sequence and its context. As yet, its antigen is unknown. These data originate in a study of PD-1 blockade in classical Hodgkin lymphoma. The table came from immunoSEQ multiplex PCR; TCRdb's copy has only in-frame clones and leaves some out. The sample lists around 90,000 clones, just under 80% occurring once. Study conclusions and caveats: CD4+ TCR diversity, unlike CD8+, climbed significantly by C4D1.

The CDR3 contains 13 residues. Trimming took off 2 bases at V and 0 bases at J, with 2 bases between the two ends. Germline CDR1 ENHRY, CDR2 SYGVKD. Time point defined: cycle 4 day 1 (C4D1), after 5 to 7 weeks of nivolumab. All trial patients relapsed after autologous stem cell transplantation. The sequences come from peripheral blood mononuclear cells (PBMCs), collected before the fourth cycle of nivolumab. The chain is built from TRBV10-3 and TRBJ1-3; D is uncertain. The clonotype comes from a human donor with classical Hodgkin lymphoma. CDR3 bases: TGTGCCATCAGTGAGGCCTCTGGAAACACCATATATTTT. This gives the protein CAISEASGNTIYF.